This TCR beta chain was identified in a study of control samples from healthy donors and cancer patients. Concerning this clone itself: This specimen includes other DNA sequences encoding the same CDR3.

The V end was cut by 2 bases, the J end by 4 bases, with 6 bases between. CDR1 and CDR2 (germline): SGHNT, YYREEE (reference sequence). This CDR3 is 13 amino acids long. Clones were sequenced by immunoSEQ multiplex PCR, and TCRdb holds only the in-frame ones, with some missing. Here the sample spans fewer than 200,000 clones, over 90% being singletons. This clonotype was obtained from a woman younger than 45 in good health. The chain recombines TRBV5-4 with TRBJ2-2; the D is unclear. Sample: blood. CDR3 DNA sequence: TGTGCCAGCAGCTTCGTTGGCACCGGGGAGCTGTTTTTT. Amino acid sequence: CASSFVGTGELFF.